The 27 T cell receptor beta chains below were found in one sample sequenced in a study of post-analysis software for immune sequencing data. Antigens for these TCRs are unknown. The authors incorporated unique molecular identifiers into the TCR beta cDNA libraries. One entry per CDR3 protein, called by TCRdb with MiXCR from the PCR reads. This table holds 350,000 to 500,000 distinct CDR3 sequences, 39% found once. Study-wide results and caveats: Five or six TRBV segments appeared more often in patients than in controls, and TRBV5-6, TRBV5-1 and TRBV20-1 were among these.

The sequenced sample consisted of blood. The receptors shown here come from a girl aged 2 to 9 with multiple sclerosis.

This clonotype has a handful of counts. The V and J genes are TRBV3-1 and TRBJ2-1; TRBD1 matches at 7 bases. Germline-derived CDR1 and CDR2 are LGHDT and YNNKEL (reference sequence). The CDR3 is 17 amino acids. With 0 bases clipped from V and 7 bases from J, the junction kept 12 bases outside the gene matches. CDR3: CASSQDLTGSGGNEQFF. In DNA form, the CDR3 reads TGTGCCAGCAGCCAAGATCTGACAGGGAGTGGTGGGAATGAGCAGTTCTTC.

This clonotype was counted a few times. As DNA, the CDR3 is TGTGCCAGCAGTCCTAGCGGGGGGGTCGATGAGCAGTTCTTC. It yields the protein CASSPSGGVDEQFF. The rearrangement joins TRBV12-3 or TRBV12-4 to TRBJ2-1; 12 bases map to TRBD2. The CDR3 totals 14 residues. J was trimmed by 8 bases and V by 5 bases; bases with no gene match: 4.

This clonotype was detected a few times. V gene TRBV12-3 or TRBV12-4 combines with J gene TRBJ1-2, with D unresolved. The CDR3 is made up of 13 amino acids. Trimming stripped 1 base from V and 4 bases from J, with 7 bases between. The CDR3 DNA reads TGTGCCAGCAGTTTAGGGTCGGTCTATGGCTACACCTTC. Protein sequence: CASSLGSVYGYTF.

The rearrangement uses TRBV20-1 and TRBJ2-2; possibly TRBD1 for D (6 bases). The CDR3 extends over 16 amino acids. The germline V and J ends were trimmed by 1 base and 5 bases, with 17 bases remaining between them. Germline V gene data show CDR1 as DFQATT and CDR2 as SNEGSKA (reference sequence). The CDR3 nucleotides are TGCAGTGCTAGAGGCCCTGGGACAAAAATAACCGGGGAGCTGTTTTTT. Protein: CSARGPGTKITGELFF.

V and J are TRBV5-1 and TRBJ2-3; D is unclear. Germline assignment: CDR1 SGHRS and CDR2 YFSETQ. The CDR3 loop spans 15 amino acids. V was trimmed by 3 bases and J by 2 bases, leaving 13 bases between them. The CDR3 region has the DNA TGCGCCAGCAGCTCGACGGTGAATCCCACAGATACGCAGTATTTT. The encoded protein is CASSSTVNPTDTQYF.

This clonotype has a handful of counts. This chain joins TRBV9 and TRBJ1-6; TRBD1 matches at 8 bases. Germline CDR1 SGDLS, CDR2 YYNGEE. The CDR3 is 14 amino acids. Trimming removed 4 bases from V and 9 bases from J; junction bases left unmatched: 6. The CDR3, as DNA: TGTGCCAGCAGCCCGGACAGGGAGTCTTCACCCCTCCACTTT. Protein sequence: CASSPDRESSPLHF.

This clonotype was detected only a few times. The chain couples TRBV7-2 to TRBJ2-3, with a weak D call TRBD2 (5 bases). The CDR3 is 15 amino acids. V lost 5 bases and J lost 1, with 13 bases in between. Germline V CDR1 and CDR2: SGHTA, FQGNSA. The CDR3 region is CASSAGGRRTDTQYF. DNA for the CDR3: TGTGCCAGCAGCGCGGGCGGGCGGCGCACAGATACGCAGTATTTT.

This clonotype occurred a few times. The rearrangement links TRBV7-8 to TRBJ2-3, with D possibly matching TRBD2 (5 bases). Germline assignment: CDR1 SGHVS and CDR2 FQNEAQ. CDR3 length: 16 amino acids. V lost 1 base and J 2 bases, leaving 13 bases between the germline ends. The DNA for the CDR3 is TGTGCCAGCAGCTTAGTGGGCCGGAGGTCCACAGATACGCAGTATTTT. Protein: CASSLVGRRSTDTQYF.

In regard to this clonotype: An end of the junction differs from the germline gene, which may be a read error. V and J are TRBV6-5 and TRBJ2-5, with 11 bases lining up with TRBD2. CDR3 length: 16 residues. In germline, CDR1 is MNHEY, CDR2 SVGAGI. The CDR3 DNA reads as TGTGCCAGCAGTTGGACCGGGACTAGCGGAGAAGAGGCCCAGTACTTC. It codes for CASSWTGTSGEEAQYF.

This chain links TRBV29-1 with TRBJ1-1; unclear D gene. Trimming took 4 bases from V and 0 from J, leaving 6 bases between them. Germline V gene data show CDR1 as SQVTM and CDR2 as ANQGSEA. This CDR3 comprises 12 residues. As DNA, the CDR3 is TGCAGCGTTGTGGCTTTGAACACTGAAGCTTTCTTT. Its protein product is CSVVALNTEAFF.

The chain combines TRBV6-5 with TRBJ1-2; the D is unclear. The CDR3 covers 13 residues. Trimming took off 2 bases at V and 1 base at J, with 5 bases between the two ends. Germline V gene sequence: CDR1 MNHEY, CDR2 SVGAGI. In nucleotides, the CDR3 is TGTGCCAGCAGTTACGATCTTAACTATGGCTACACCTTC. As protein: CASSYDLNYGYTF.

The chain employs TRBV6-5 and TRBJ1-1; TRBD1 aligns across 7 bases. The germline gives CDR1 MNHEY, CDR2 SVGAGI. V lost 8 bases, J lost 9 bases, and 3 bases stayed unmatched. The CDR3 length is 10 residues. CDR3 amino acids: CASGTVQAFF. CDR3 nucleotides: TGTGCCAGCGGGACAGTCCAAGCTTTCTTT.

V gene TRBV7-2 combines with J gene TRBJ2-3, with a weak D call TRBD2 (5 bases). There are 14 residues in the CDR3. Germline assignment: CDR1 SGHTA and CDR2 FQGNSA. V shed 2 bases and J shed 7 bases, with 13 bases lying between them. CDR3 DNA: TGTGCCAGCAGCTTACCTGAGCGGTCCAATACGCAGTATTTT. This codes for CASSLPERSNTQYF.

The chain combines TRBV24-1 with TRBJ2-3; TRBD1 or TRBD2 may be the D gene (6 bases each). V was cut by 5 bases and J by 4 bases, with 12 bases left in between. The CDR3 loop spans 14 amino acids. Looked up from germline, CDR1 is KGHDR and CDR2 is SFDVKD. The CDR3 nucleotides read TGTGCCACCAGTGGGAGGGGGTGGTCAGATACGCAGTATTTT. Translation: CATSGRGWSDTQYF.

This chain joins TRBV7-9 and TRBJ1-3; no firm D call. This CDR3 comprises 16 residues. V was shortened by 3 bases and J by 4 bases, with 16 bases between the two germline ends. Germline V lookup: CDR1 SEHNR, CDR2 FQNEAQ (reference sequence). The CDR3 DNA is TGTGCCAGCAGCTTCGACACCGGGGTCTTGGGAAACACCATATATTTT. It encodes CASSFDTGVLGNTIYF.

The J gene is TRBJ2-3, the V gene TRBV12-3 or TRBV12-4, with D possibly being TRBD1 or TRBD2 (6 bases each). This CDR3 is 18 amino acids long. V was pared by 5 bases and J by 3 bases, with 24 bases between. The CDR3 bases are TGTGCCAGCAGTCACTCGAGAACGGGGGCGGTGTCGACAGATACGCAGTATTTT. Translation gives CASSHSRTGAVSTDTQYF.

The chain combines TRBV12-3 or TRBV12-4 with TRBJ2-3, with no clear D. CDR3 length: 13 residues. The V end lost 7 bases, the J end lost 3 bases, and 11 bases lay between the germline ends. As DNA, the CDR3 is TGTGCCAGCACCTGGCGACTGACAGATACGCAGTATTTT. Translation: CASTWRLTDTQYF.

This sequence joins TRBV2 and TRBJ2-1; D is perhaps TRBD2 (6 bases). The CDR3 has 13 residues. Germline values: CDR1 SNHLY, CDR2 FYNNEI. With 11 bases removed from V and 7 bases from J, the gap between germline ends came to 18 bases. The CDR3 DNA is TGTGCCGGCACTATCCGCGGAGGGAATGAGCAGTTCTTC. Residues: CAGTIRGGNEQFF. Full variable domain (rest looked up from reference TRBV2 and TRBJ2-1): EPEVTQTPSHQVTQMGQEVILRCVPISNHLYFYWYRQILGQKVEFLVSFYNNEISEKSEIFDDQFSVERPDGSNFTLKIRSTKLEDSAMYFCAGTIRGGNEQFFGPGTRLTVL.

Comment on this clonotype: A junction boundary mismatches the germline segment, possibly from a read error. The rearrangement joins TRBV20-1 to TRBJ2-5, with 8 bases identical to TRBD2. Per the germline V gene, CDR1 is DFQATT and CDR2 is SNEGSKA (reference sequence). CDR3 size: 17 residues. CDR3 nucleotide sequence: TGCGGTGCTAGACGACTAGCGTGCAGTTGGTACCAAGAGATCCAGTACTTC. Amino acids: CGARRLACSWYQEIQYF.

There are a few counts of this clonotype. The chain links TRBV20-1 to TRBJ2-3, with D uncertain. The V and J ends lost 4 bases and 0 bases respectively, with 17 bases between them. The CDR3 runs to 16 residues. Germline V gene sequence: CDR1 DFQATT, CDR2 SNEGSKA (reference sequence). CDR3 bases: TGCAGTGCTACCCAACGGACGCCTATTAGCACAGATACGCAGTATTTT. It is translated as CSATQRTPISTDTQYF.

This clonotype was seen repeatedly, ten times or more. The chain carries TRBV4-2 and TRBJ2-7; D unclear. Deletions cut 0 bases from V and 3 bases from J, with 3 bases between. The germline V gene has CDR1 LGHNA and CDR2 YNFKEQ. The CDR3 sequence is 12 residues long. The CDR3 spells CASSQDSYEQYF. The CDR3 DNA reads TGTGCCAGCAGCCAAGATAGCTACGAGCAGTACTTC.

This clonotype has just a few counts. V is TRBV7-2 and J is TRBJ2-1; 7 bases fit TRBD1. Germline CDR1 SGHTA, CDR2 FQGNSA. The CDR3 has 16 residues. V lost 5 bases to trimming and J lost 4 bases; unmatched junction nucleotides: 11. The CDR3 loop is CASSHHRDSLYNEQFF. In nucleotides, the CDR3 is TGTGCCAGCAGCCACCACCGGGACAGCTTATACAATGAGCAGTTCTTC.

This clonotype has just one count. The CDR3 sequence is CSATTSGRAGVYEQYF. For the CDR3, the DNA is TGCAGTGCGACGACTAGCGGGAGGGCCGGGGTGTACGAGCAGTACTTC. The chain employs TRBV20-1 and TRBJ2-7; the match to TRBD2 covers 14 bases. J lost 4 bases, V lost 6 bases, and 11 bases had no gene match. The V gene's germline CDR1 is DFQATT and CDR2 SNEGSKA (reference sequence). The CDR3 is made up of 16 amino acids.

This clonotype has only a few counts. The chain couples TRBV20-1 to TRBJ1-2, with unresolved D. Germline-derived CDR1 and CDR2 are DFQATT and SNEGSKA (reference sequence). Trimming removed 6 bases at V and 5 bases at J, with 13 bases between. The CDR3 is 12 amino acids. The CDR3 reads CSASREAYGYTF. CDR3 nucleotide sequence: TGCAGTGCCAGTCGAGAGGCGTATGGCTACACCTTC.

This clonotype has a count of ten or more. The chain joins TRBV12-3 or TRBV12-4 to TRBJ1-2; maybe TRBD1 (5 bases). Trimming removed 3 bases from V and 3 bases from J, with 8 bases in between. The CDR3 runs 13 residues. The CDR3 coding sequence is TGTGCCAGCAGTTTTCAGGGTGACTATGGCTACACCTTC. Amino acids: CASSFQGDYGYTF.

The gene calls are TRBV5-1 and TRBJ2-1; either TRBD1 or TRBD2 may supply D (5 bases each). Germline V gene data show CDR1 as SGHRS and CDR2 as YFSETQ. Between the trimmed V and J ends, which lost 2 bases and 0 bases, there was a span of 9 bases. The CDR3 is 15 residues long. The CDR3 region has the DNA TGCGCCAGCAGCTTACCCGGGACCTCCTACAATGAGCAGTTCTTC. Protein: CASSLPGTSYNEQFF.

The CDR3 DNA sequence: TGCGCCAGCAGCTTGGCTCCAGCGGGGACCTACAATGAGCAGTTCTTC. Translating gives CASSLAPAGTYNEQFF. The V and J genes are TRBV5-1 and TRBJ2-1; 7 positions match TRBD2. Losses at the gene ends were 0 bases for V and 2 bases for J; bases not matched to a gene: 5. In germline, CDR1 is SGHRS, CDR2 YFSETQ. This CDR3 has 16 amino acids.